These T cell receptor beta chains were read from a single sample in a study of Ad26.COV2.S vaccination and SARS-CoV-2 variants. Generated by immunoSEQ multiplex PCR, the TCRdb table keeps only in-frame clones and is missing some. Of about 370,000 clones listed, 70% to 90% were seen once; the top ten hold approximately 3.7%. The sample here was peripheral blood, taken in a trial of Ad26.COV2.S vaccine versus placebo. These receptors were taken from a person aged 18-60 years who received the Ad26.COV2.S COVID-19 vaccine or a placebo. CDR3s include the opening cysteine and the closing phenylalanine or tryptophan. Each record gives: J gene, V gene, clone size, D gene, CDR3 protein, CDR3 DNA. A D gene is named only where the DNA matches it firmly. A clone size is listed for some rows: how often the clone was seen (once, few, many), or a class if it is expanded.

TRBJ1-1 TRBV5-6 - - CASSLVWRGTEAFF TGTGCCAGCAGCTTGGTCTGGAGGGGCACTGAAGCTTTCTTT
TRBJ1-1 TRBV6-5 - - CACSTGYTEAFF TGTGCCTGCAGTACAGGGTACACTGAAGCTTTCTTT
TRBJ1-6 TRBV18 - - CASSLQTYNSPLHF TGTGCCAGCTCACTGCAGACCTATAATTCACCCCTCCACTTT
TRBJ2-4 TRBV2 - - CASQSLTKNIQYF TGTGCCAGCCAGAGTCTAACCAAAAACATTCAGTACTTC
TRBJ1-5 TRBV2 - TRBD1 CASTPGQTSNQPQHF TGTGCCAGCACCCCGGGACAGACTAGCAATCAGCCCCAGCATTTT
TRBJ1-1 TRBV3-1/TRBV3-2 - - CASSQEVLNTEAFF TGTGCCAGCAGCCAAGAGGTGTTGAACACTGAAGCTTTCTTT
TRBJ1-5 TRBV4-3 - - CASSPTWGSNQPQHF TGCGCCAGCAGCCCCACCTGGGGGAGCAATCAGCCCCAGCATTTT
TRBJ1-4 TRBV15 - TRBD1 CATSRARTGDEKLFF TGTGCCACCAGCAGAGCACGGACAGGGGATGAAAAACTGTTTTTT
TRBJ2-2 TRBV24-1 - - CATSLGGANTGELFF TGTGCCACCAGTTTGGGGGGGGCAAACACCGGGGAGCTGTTTTTT
TRBJ2-2 TRBV4-1 - TRBD1 CASSPAPGTGGSGELFF TGCGCCAGCAGCCCCGCTCCCGGGACAGGGGGATCCGGGGAGCTGTTTTTT
TRBJ1-1 TRBV6-5 once TRBD1 CASSYLEGQANTEAFF TGTGCCAGCAGTTACCTCGAAGGACAGGCCAACACTGAAGCTTTCTTT
TRBJ2-7 TRBV3-1/TRBV3-2 - TRBD1 CASSQVMDRHPYEQYF TGTGCCAGCAGCCAAGTGATGGACAGGCATCCCTACGAGCAGTACTTC
TRBJ1-2 TRBV19 - - CASSPLGRAEDYGYTF TGTGCCAGTAGCCCCCTCGGCAGGGCGGAGGACTATGGCTACACCTTC
TRBJ1-1 TRBV7-2 - TRBD1 CASSLEGTVNTEAFF TGTGCCAGCAGCTTAGAGGGGACAGTGAACACTGAAGCTTTCTTT
TRBJ2-5 TRBV3-1/TRBV3-2 - - CASSQDWRPQYF TGTGCCAGCAGCCAAGATTGGCGGCCCCAGTACTTC
TRBJ2-6 TRBV2 - - CASSPRVNGANVLTF TGTGCCAGCTCTCCCCGGGTTAACGGGGCCAACGTCCTGACTTTC
TRBJ1-5 TRBV6-5 medium-sized - CASIRVSGSNQPQHF TGTGCCAGCATCAGGGTCAGTGGGAGCAATCAGCCCCAGCATTTT
TRBJ1-4 TRBV7-9 - TRBD1 CASSTTGGSEKLFF TGTGCCAGCAGCACGACAGGGGGGAGTGAAAAACTGTTTTTT
TRBJ1-3 TRBV5-1 - - CASSLWGGAGNTIYF TGCGCCAGCAGCCTTTGGGGAGGGGCTGGAAACACCATATATTTT
TRBJ1-2 TRBV30 - - CASLRGEGPGYTF TGTGCCTCCCTACGAGGAGAGGGTCCTGGCTACACCTTC
TRBJ1-1 TRBV7-8 - - CASSPTGFNTEAFF TGTGCCAGCAGCCCTACCGGTTTTAACACTGAAGCTTTCTTT
TRBJ2-3 TRBV5-1 - - CASSLDWRGTQYF TGCGCCAGCAGCTTGGACTGGCGAGGTACGCAGTATTTT
TRBJ1-1 TRBV6-5 - TRBD1 CASEDREDTEAFF TGTGCCAGCGAGGACAGGGAGGACACTGAAGCTTTCTTT
TRBJ2-7 TRBV7-8 - TRBD1 CASSLAQGALYEQYF TGTGCCAGCAGCTTAGCTCAGGGGGCGCTTTACGAGCAGTACTTC
TRBJ2-5 TRBV10-3 - - CATTKPDGETQYF TGTGCCACCACCAAGCCGGACGGGGAGACCCAGTACTTC
TRBJ2-7 TRBV4-3 - - CASSQYVGVYEQYF TGCGCCAGCAGCCAATACGTCGGGGTGTACGAGCAGTACTTC
TRBJ2-6 TRBV4-3 - - CASSQAGAGANVLTF TGCGCCAGCAGCCAAGCGGGGGCTGGGGCCAACGTCCTGACTTTC
TRBJ2-1 TRBV4-3 - - CASSQVASSYNEQFF TGCGCCAGCAGCCAAGTAGCCAGCTCCTACAATGAGCAGTTCTTC